The clone carrying this T cell receptor beta chain has a handful of counts. What it recognizes is unknown. MiXCR was run by TCRdb on the reads, yielding one entry per CDR3 protein. This table has roughly 67,000 distinct CDR3 sequences, 50% to 70% appearing once. These data are taken from a study of type 1 regulatory T cells. On the study more broadly: An in vitro protocol generated T-allo10, a Tr1-enriched, alloantigen-specific CD4 T cell product.

Germline lookup yields CDR1 MNHNY and CDR2 SVGAGI (reference sequence). Trimming cost V 2 bases and J 7 bases; bases outside gene matches: 1. The CDR3 totals 12 residues. The TCR was taken from a human donor in good health. Sequencing was done on a sample of cultured T cells, either the whole culture or a sorted T cell fraction (not recorded which). Subset: Tr1-enriched cell product generated in vitro against host alloantigens. This chain connects TRBV6-6 to TRBJ2-7; 8 bases map to TRBD2. As DNA, the CDR3 is TGTGCCAGCAGTTACGGGACTAGGGAGCAGTACTTC. It yields the protein CASSYGTREQYF.